The table lists the clone carrying this T cell receptor beta chain with a count of one. Measured with immunoSEQ multiplex PCR; TCRdb has only the in-frame clones, and not every one. This sample has roughly 70,000 clones; about 91% occur once, and the top ten carry around 12%. These data come from a study of blood T cell repertoires in COVID-19. Across the study: T cells, B-cell-depleted T cells, or PBMCs provided the cDNA or gDNA that served as material.

V lost 2 bases to trimming and J lost 2 bases, with 10 bases between them. Germline-derived CDR1 and CDR2 are WSHSY and SAAADI. This CDR3 region has 14 residues. The J gene is TRBJ2-7, the V gene TRBV10-2; possibly TRBD1 for D (6 bases). Sample: peripheral blood. The sequence came from a human donor with active COVID-19. The donor label of this sample is uncertain. CDR3 sequence reads: CASSEPDRAYEQYF. The DNA of the CDR3 is TGCGCCAGCAGTGAGCCGGACAGAGCCTACGAGCAGTACTTC.